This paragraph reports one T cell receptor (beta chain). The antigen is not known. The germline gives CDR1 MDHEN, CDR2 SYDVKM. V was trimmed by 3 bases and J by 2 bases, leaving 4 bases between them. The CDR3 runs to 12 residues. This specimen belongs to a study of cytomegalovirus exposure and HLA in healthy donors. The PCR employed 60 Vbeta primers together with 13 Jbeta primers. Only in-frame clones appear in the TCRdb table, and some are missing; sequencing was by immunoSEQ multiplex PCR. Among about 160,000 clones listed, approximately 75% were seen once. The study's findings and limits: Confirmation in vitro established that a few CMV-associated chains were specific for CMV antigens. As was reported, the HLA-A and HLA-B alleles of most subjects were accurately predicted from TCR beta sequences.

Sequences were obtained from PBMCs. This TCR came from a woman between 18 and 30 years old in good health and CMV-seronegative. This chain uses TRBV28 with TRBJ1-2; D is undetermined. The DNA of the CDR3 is TGTGCCAGCAGTTTTCAGAACTATGGCTACACCTTC. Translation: CASSFQNYGYTF.